This is a list of T cell receptor beta chains from one sample in a study of cytomegalovirus exposure and HLA in healthy donors. Sequencing used immunoSEQ multiplex PCR; TCRdb keeps in-frame clones, though not all of them. The sample's table shows 110,000 to 150,000 clones. The sequencing sample was made of PBMCs. Receptors originate from a male donor in good health and CMV-seronegative. Each CDR3 is given with its conserved first and last residue. The D gene is left open where the match is weak.

D,J,V,CDR3,DNA
.,TRBJ1-5,TRBV7-6,CASSFRGGDQPQHF,TGTGCCAGCAGCTTTCGAGGGGGTGATCAGCCCCAGCATTTT
TRBD2,TRBJ2-1,TRBV9,CASSLRMGGVEEQFF,TGTGCCAGCAGCCTTCGAATGGGGGGGGTAGAAGAGCAGTTCTTC
.,TRBJ1-1,TRBV7-6,CASSLAHSLGVNTEAFF,TGTGCCAGCAGCTTAGCACATTCCTTAGGGGTGAACACTGAAGCTTTCTTT
.,TRBJ2-7,TRBV28,CASSMEWEQYF,TGTGCCAGCAGCATGGAGTGGGAGCAGTACTTC
TRBD2,TRBJ2-1,TRBV5-1,CASSLEQREKNEQFF,TGCGCCAGCAGCCTTGAACAGCGGGAGAAAAATGAGCAGTTCTTC
TRBD1,TRBJ2-1,TRBV18,CASSPGQSEQFF,TGTGCCAGCTCACCGGGACAGAGTGAGCAGTTCTTC
TRBD1,TRBJ1-2,TRBV11-2,CASSSQGAGGYTF,TGTGCCAGCAGCTCTCAGGGGGCGGGTGGCTACACCTTC
TRBD1,TRBJ1-5,TRBV6-1,CASSEALGTGSYSNQPQHF,TGTGCCAGCAGTGAAGCGCTCGGGACAGGGTCATATAGCAATCAGCCCCAGCATTTT
TRBD2,TRBJ2-3,TRBV18,CASSRLAGGADTQYF,TGTGCCAGCTCACGCTTAGCGGGAGGTGCAGATACGCAGTATTTT
TRBD1,TRBJ2-3,TRBV10-3,CAISEAAGQGGADTQYF,TGTGCCATCAGTGAGGCCGCGGGACAGGGAGGAGCAGATACGCAGTATTTT
TRBD2,TRBJ2-1,TRBV27,CASSLSPPPGGRGYNEQFF,TGTGCCAGCAGTTTATCGCCCCCCCCGGGCGGGAGGGGTTACAATGAGCAGTTCTTC
.,TRBJ1-5,TRBV5-8,CASSLDPGKKPQHF,TGTGCCAGCAGCCTGGATCCAGGGAAGAAGCCCCAGCATTTT
.,TRBJ2-7,TRBV6-1,CASTDSSYEQYF,TGTGCCAGCACAGACAGTTCCTACGAGCAGTACTTC
.,TRBJ1-5,TRBV27,CASSPVGGLDQPQHF,TGTGCCAGCTCCCCCGTTGGGGGACTCGATCAGCCCCAGCATTTT
TRBD2,TRBJ2-1,TRBV9,CASSASGIMGNEQFF,TGTGCCAGCAGCGCCAGCGGGATAATGGGCAATGAGCAGTTCTTC
TRBD2,TRBJ2-7,TRBV5-1,CASSLSGLAMIYEQYF,TGCGCCAGCAGCTTGTCCGGACTAGCGATGATCTACGAGCAGTACTTC